The 6 T cell receptor beta chains presented below share a single source sample, sequenced in a study of T cells in Graves' hyperthyroidism and ophthalmopathy. The source material, RNA transcripts, was used to amplify TCR beta CDR3 regions. HTBI primers were used for first-round RT-PCR of the TCR CDR3. TCRdb reprocessed the multiplex PCR reads via MiXCR and lists one record per CDR3 protein. The table has hundreds of thousands of distinct CDR3 sequences, roughly 14% seen once; the top ten hold around 4.1%. The sample comprised blood. The receptors here all came from a middle-aged woman with Graves' ophthalmopathy.

This clonotype was counted between two and nine times. The chain carries TRBV7-8 and TRBJ2-2; D ambiguous. Trimming shortened V by 5 bases and J by 1 base, and 8 bases separated the two germline ends. The CDR3 sequence is 14 residues long. CDR1 and CDR2 from the germline V gene are SGHVS and FQNEAQ. Here the CDR3 DNA reads TGTGCCAGCAGCCCCAGGAGGAACACCGGGGAGCTGTTTTTT. Translating it yields CASSPRRNTGELFF.

This clonotype was counted at least ten times. V is TRBV20-1 and J is TRBJ2-7; possibly TRBD2 for D (7 bases). CDR3 length equals 14 residues. The germline V gene encodes CDR1 DFQATT and CDR2 SNEGSKA (reference sequence). V dropped 6 bases and J dropped 5 bases, with 20 bases sitting between them. For the CDR3, the DNA is TGCAGTGCCCCCCGGGGGGACATGGCCCACGAGCAGTACTTC. Its protein is CSAPRGDMAHEQYF.

In its sample, this clonotype was seen many times. The chain links TRBV20-1 to TRBJ2-7; D call uncertain. From germline, CDR1 is DFQATT and CDR2 SNEGSKA (reference sequence). V was cut by 5 bases and J by 6 bases, with 11 bases left in between. The CDR3 is 11 residues long. The DNA of the CDR3 is TGCAGTGCTTCGTCTGGTGGCGAGCAGTACTTC. Its protein is CSASSGGEQYF.

This clonotype was detected many times. The chain carries TRBV6-5 and TRBJ2-5; D perhaps matches TRBD1 (7 bases). Between the trimmed V and J ends, which lost 2 bases and 5 bases, there was a span of 9 bases. CDR3 length equals 13 residues. Per germline, CDR1 MNHEY and CDR2 SVGAGI. The CDR3 region has the DNA TGTGCCAGCAGTTACGCAGGGGGGGAGACCCAGTACTTC. Protein sequence: CASSYAGGETQYF.

This clonotype has at least ten counts. Relative to the germline gene, one junction end is altered; a read error may explain this. The V and J genes are TRBV7-8 and TRBJ1-3, with a tentative D call TRBD1 (6 bases). CDR1 and CDR2 from the germline V gene are SGHVS and FQNEAQ. The CDR3 length is 16 residues. The CDR3 nucleotides are TGTGCCAGCGGCTTAAGATCTCGGACAGCGGCAAACACCATATATTTT. It specifies CASGLRSRTAANTIYF.

This clonotype has ten or more counts. This rearrangement joins TRBV6-4 to TRBJ2-7, with D unresolved. The V end lost 5 bases, the J end lost 4 bases, and 24 bases lay between the germline ends. The length of the CDR3 is 17 residues. Germline CDR1 reads MRHNA; CDR2 reads SNTAGT. For the CDR3, the DNA is TGTGCCAGCAGTACCCGCCAAGGCCGAACCCCTGCATACGAGCAGTACTTC. Its translation is CASSTRQGRTPAYEQYF.